Included here is one TCR beta chain sequence, with context. As yet, its antigen is unknown. The sample belongs to a study of cytomegalovirus exposure and HLA in healthy donors. Study-wide points: Trimming of TCR beta V- and J-genes showed a link, identified in a later analysis, to a missense DCLRE1C variant. The investigators catalogued 164 TCR beta chains as cytomegalovirus-associated. In a later analysis, across HLA loci, associated TCR counts were highest for DRB1, lowest for HLA-C.

Germline values: CDR1 SGHRS, CDR2 YFSETQ. There are 12 residues in the CDR3. V gave up 0 bases and J gave up 6 bases, with 5 bases separating them. The PCR made use of 60 Vbeta and 13 Jbeta primers. The protocol was immunoSEQ multiplex PCR, while the TCRdb copy is restricted to in-frame clones and leaves out a portion. This repertoire shows around 200,000 clones, 70% to 85% found once; its top ten account for around 1.2%. V gene TRBV5-1 combines with J gene TRBJ2-3, with unresolved D. The specimen sequenced was PBMCs. The TCR comes from a girl aged 2-10 years in good health and CMV-seropositive. In DNA, the CDR3 is TGCGCCAGCAGCTTGGAATCTGATACGCAGTATTTT. Its protein is CASSLESDTQYF.